This record covers a single T cell receptor beta chain. Its antigen is unknown. The sample comes from a study of blood T cells in healthy people across ages. The study, taken as a whole, reports: Long-lived donors carried more naive CD4+ cells and greater diversity than aged donors.

Trimming removed 9 bases from V and 0 bases from J, with 9 bases in between. This CDR3 is built from 14 residues. CDR1 and CDR2 from the germline V gene are MDHEN and SYDVKM. Total RNA amounts of at least 5 micrograms were extracted per sample. Then a second PCR, running about 6 to 12 cycles, was carried out with a sample-barcoded 5' primer and a J-beta primer mix. TCRdb reanalysed the 5' RACE reads using MiXCR and keeps one entry per CDR3 protein. The sample has about 750,000 distinct CDR3 sequences; about 55% are singletons. The V gene is TRBV28, the J gene TRBJ2-6; perhaps D is TRBD1 or TRBD2 (5 bases each). Sequenced material: blood. This sequence was found in a man older than 75 in good health. CDR3 sequence reads: CARGVFSGANVLTF. The CDR3 DNA reads as TGTGCCAGGGGGGTGTTCTCTGGGGCCAACGTCCTGACTTTC.